This T cell receptor (beta chain) was identified during a study of T-cell memory formation after mild COVID-19. Only a few counts were recorded for this clonotype. Its antigen remains unidentified. The V and J ends lost 8 bases and 2 bases respectively, with 12 bases between them. Germline V gene data show CDR1 as SNHLY and CDR2 as FYNNEI. The CDR3 extends over 13 amino acids. Libraries for TCRalpha and TCRbeta carried sample barcodes and unique molecular identifiers via 5'RACE. One entry per CDR3 protein, called by TCRdb with MiXCR from the 5' RACE reads. The table has approximately 40,000 distinct CDR3 sequences, about 10% seen once. General study findings and limits: CD4+ contracting clones were found mainly in CM and EM, and CD8+ ones in EMRA.

Input material: PBMCs or a T cell subset sorted from them (not recorded which). The genes are TRBV2 and TRBJ2-5; unclear D gene. This receptor was taken from a man in his late teens or twenties who had mild COVID-19 (a few samples of this study predate the infection). Cell type and time point are not known. DNA for the CDR3: TGTGCCAGCGGGTTCGCAGGTCAAGAGACCCAGTACTTC. It specifies CASGFAGQETQYF.